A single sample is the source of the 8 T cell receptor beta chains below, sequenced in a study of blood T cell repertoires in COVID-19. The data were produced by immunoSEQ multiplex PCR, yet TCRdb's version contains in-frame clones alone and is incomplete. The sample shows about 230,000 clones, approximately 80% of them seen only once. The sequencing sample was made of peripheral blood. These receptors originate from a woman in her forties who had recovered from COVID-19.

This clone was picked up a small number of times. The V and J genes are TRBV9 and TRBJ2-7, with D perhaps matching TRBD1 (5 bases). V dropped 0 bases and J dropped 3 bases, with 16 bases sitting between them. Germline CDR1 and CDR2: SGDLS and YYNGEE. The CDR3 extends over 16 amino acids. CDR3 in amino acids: CASSVDSRAGHYEQYF. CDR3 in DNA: TGTGCCAGCAGCGTAGATAGCAGGGCAGGGCACTACGAGCAGTACTTC.

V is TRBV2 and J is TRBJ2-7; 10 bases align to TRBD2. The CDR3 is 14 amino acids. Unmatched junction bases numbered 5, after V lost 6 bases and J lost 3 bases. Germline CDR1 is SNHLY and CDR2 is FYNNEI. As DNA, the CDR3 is TGTGCCAGCAGGAGCGGGGGGGCCTACTACGAGCAGTACTTC. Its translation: CASRSGGAYYEQYF.

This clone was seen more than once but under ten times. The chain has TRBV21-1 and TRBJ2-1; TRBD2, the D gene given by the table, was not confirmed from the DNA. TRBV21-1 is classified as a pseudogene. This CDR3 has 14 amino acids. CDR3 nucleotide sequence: TGTGCCAGCAGCAGCGGGGGGGCCTACAATGAGCAGTTCTTC. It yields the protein CASSSGGAYNEQFF.

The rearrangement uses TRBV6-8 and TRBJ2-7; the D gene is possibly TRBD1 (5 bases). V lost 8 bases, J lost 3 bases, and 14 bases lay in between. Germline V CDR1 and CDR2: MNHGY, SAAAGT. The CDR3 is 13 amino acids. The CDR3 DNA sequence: TGTGCCAGCGGCTACAGGTCAAACTACGAGCAGTACTTC. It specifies CASGYRSNYEQYF.

CDR3 region: CASSPSGTGTYEQYF. DNA of the CDR3: TGTGCCAGTAGTCCATCCGGGACAGGGACCTACGAGCAGTACTTC. The V and J genes are TRBV19 and TRBJ2-7; TRBD1 matches 9 bases. J gave up 2 bases and V 5 bases, and 7 bases lay outside the gene matches. The germline gives CDR1 LNHDA, CDR2 SQIVND (reference sequence). The CDR3 consists of 15 residues.

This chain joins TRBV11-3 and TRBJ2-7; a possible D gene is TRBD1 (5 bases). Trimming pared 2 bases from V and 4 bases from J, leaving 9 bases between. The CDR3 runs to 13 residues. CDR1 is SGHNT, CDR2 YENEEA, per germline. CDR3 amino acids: CASSLRSGYEQYF. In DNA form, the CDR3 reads TGTGCCAGCAGCTTACGATCAGGGTACGAGCAGTACTTC.

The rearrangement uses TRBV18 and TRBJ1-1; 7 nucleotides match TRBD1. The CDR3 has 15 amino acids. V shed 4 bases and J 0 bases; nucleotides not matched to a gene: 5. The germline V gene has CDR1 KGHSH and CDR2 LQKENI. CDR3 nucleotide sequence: TGTGCCAGCTCACTAACAGGGGAGATGAACACTGAAGCTTTCTTT. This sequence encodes CASSLTGEMNTEAFF.

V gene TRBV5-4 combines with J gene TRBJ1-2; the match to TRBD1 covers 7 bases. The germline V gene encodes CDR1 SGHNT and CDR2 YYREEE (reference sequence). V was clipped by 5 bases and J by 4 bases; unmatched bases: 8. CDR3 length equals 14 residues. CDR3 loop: CASRLTGSLYGYTF. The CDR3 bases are TGTGCCAGCAGACTGACAGGGTCGCTCTATGGCTACACCTTC.